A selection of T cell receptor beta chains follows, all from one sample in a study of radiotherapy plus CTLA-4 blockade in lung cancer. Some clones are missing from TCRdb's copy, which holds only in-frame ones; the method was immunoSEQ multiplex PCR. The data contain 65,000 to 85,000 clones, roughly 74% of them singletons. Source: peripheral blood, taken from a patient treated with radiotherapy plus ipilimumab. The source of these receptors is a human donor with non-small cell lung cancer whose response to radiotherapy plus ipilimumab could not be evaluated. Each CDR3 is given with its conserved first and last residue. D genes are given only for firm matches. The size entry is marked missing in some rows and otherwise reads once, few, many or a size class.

CDR3nt: TGTGCCAGCAGCTTACGGGGGGCGGGGGCCTACAATGAGCAGTTCTTC
CDR3aa: CASSLRGAGAYNEQFF
abundance: NA
j_gene: TRBJ2-1
v_gene: TRBV7-3
d_gene: NA

CDR3nt: TGTGCCTGGAGTATAGACAGGGGAATCGATGAGCAGTTCTTC
CDR3aa: CAWSIDRGIDEQFF
abundance: few
j_gene: TRBJ2-1
v_gene: TRBV30
d_gene: TRBD1

CDR3nt: TGTGCCAGCAGTGACTCGAACGGTCAGCCCCAGCATTTT
CDR3aa: CASSDSNGQPQHF
abundance: few
j_gene: TRBJ1-5
v_gene: TRBV6-4
d_gene: NA

CDR3nt: TGTGCCAGCAGCTTAGACCTAGGCGGGGAATTCCCGCAGTATTTT
CDR3aa: CASSLDLGGEFPQYF
abundance: NA
j_gene: TRBJ2-3
v_gene: TRBV7-9
d_gene: NA

CDR3nt: TGTGCCAGCAGTGGACAGGGGCGTCATGGCTACACCTTC
CDR3aa: CASSGQGRHGYTF
abundance: once
j_gene: TRBJ1-2
v_gene: TRBV6-1
d_gene: TRBD1

CDR3nt: TGTGCCAGTAGTACCGACCGGGACAGGGGTTTAGACATTCAGTACTTC
CDR3aa: CASSTDRDRGLDIQYF
abundance: NA
j_gene: TRBJ2-4
v_gene: TRBV19
d_gene: TRBD1

CDR3nt: TGTGCCGTCCGAGGAGGGGCCAACGTCCTGACTTTC
CDR3aa: CAVRGGANVLTF
abundance: NA
j_gene: TRBJ2-6
v_gene: TRBV6-5
d_gene: NA

CDR3nt: TGCGCCAGCAGCTTGGAAGGGAGCTCAGCAGATACGCAGTATTTT
CDR3aa: CASSLEGSSADTQYF
abundance: few
j_gene: TRBJ2-3
v_gene: TRBV5-1
d_gene: NA

CDR3nt: TGTGCCAGCAGTTCGTTGGGACTAGACCGTGACGAGCAGTACTTC
CDR3aa: CASSSLGLDRDEQYF
abundance: NA
j_gene: TRBJ2-7
v_gene: TRBV27
d_gene: TRBD2

CDR3nt: TGTGCCAGCAGCTTAAGGGACAGGGATACCGGGGAGCTGTTTTTT
CDR3aa: CASSLRDRDTGELFF
abundance: NA
j_gene: TRBJ2-2
v_gene: TRBV7-2
d_gene: TRBD1

CDR3nt: TGTGCCAGCAGCGTAGTTCCGGTGGGGGGGCGAACTGAAGCTTTCTTT
CDR3aa: CASSVVPVGGRTEAFF
abundance: NA
j_gene: TRBJ1-1
v_gene: TRBV9
d_gene: NA

CDR3nt: TGTGCCAGCAGCTTAGTGGCATCGGAGACCCAGTACTTC
CDR3aa: CASSLVASETQYF
abundance: NA
j_gene: TRBJ2-5
v_gene: TRBV11-3
d_gene: NA

CDR3nt: TGTGCTAGTGGGAGAGAGACCCAGTACTTC
CDR3aa: CASGRETQYF
abundance: NA
j_gene: TRBJ2-5
v_gene: TRBV12-5
d_gene: NA

CDR3nt: TGTGCCAGTAGTCTAAGACTAGCGAGAGGCAATGAGCAGTTCTTC
CDR3aa: CASSLRLARGNEQFF
abundance: NA
j_gene: TRBJ2-1
v_gene: TRBV19
d_gene: TRBD2

CDR3nt: TGTGCCAGCAGTCCACCGACAGGGGAGGCTTATGGCTACACCTTC
CDR3aa: CASSPPTGEAYGYTF
abundance: NA
j_gene: TRBJ1-2
v_gene: TRBV28
d_gene: TRBD1

CDR3nt: TGTGCCAGCAGCGGGAGGACTAGCGGGGGGAACACAGATACGCAGTATTTT
CDR3aa: CASSGRTSGGNTDTQYF
abundance: few
j_gene: TRBJ2-3
v_gene: TRBV9
d_gene: TRBD2

CDR3nt: TGCGCCAGCAGCACCGGACAGGGTGGCAACACCATATATTTT
CDR3aa: CASSTGQGGNTIYF
abundance: few
j_gene: TRBJ1-3
v_gene: TRBV5-1
d_gene: TRBD1

CDR3nt: TGCGCCAGCAGCAGGGACAGCACCGGGGAGCTGTTTTTT
CDR3aa: CASSRDSTGELFF
abundance: few
j_gene: TRBJ2-2
v_gene: TRBV5-1
d_gene: TRBD1

CDR3nt: TGTGCCAGCAGCTTTGGCCCCTTTACAGGGGGAGTCAATCAGCCCCAGCATTTT
CDR3aa: CASSFGPFTGGVNQPQHF
abundance: NA
j_gene: TRBJ1-5
v_gene: TRBV5-8
d_gene: TRBD1

CDR3nt: TGTGCCAGCAGTTTCGGGGAGGGGGGGTATGGCTACACCTTC
CDR3aa: CASSFGEGGYGYTF
abundance: once
j_gene: TRBJ1-2
v_gene: TRBV27
d_gene: NA

CDR3nt: TGTGCCAGCAGTTTTGCGGGGGGAGGAGAGACCCAGTACTTC
CDR3aa: CASSFAGGGETQYF
abundance: NA
j_gene: TRBJ2-5
v_gene: TRBV7-2
d_gene: TRBD2

CDR3nt: TGTGCCAGCAGTGGGATGGACAGGGGAAATGAAAAACTGTTTTTT
CDR3aa: CASSGMDRGNEKLFF
abundance: NA
j_gene: TRBJ1-4
v_gene: TRBV2
d_gene: TRBD1

CDR3nt: TGTGCCAGCAGTGCCCCGGACAGGCCGGGCTATGGCTACACCTTC
CDR3aa: CASSAPDRPGYGYTF
abundance: once
j_gene: TRBJ1-2
v_gene: TRBV25-1
d_gene: TRBD1

CDR3nt: TGTGCTAGTGGCCTGGACATCTACAATGAGCAGTTCTTC
CDR3aa: CASGLDIYNEQFF
abundance: NA
j_gene: TRBJ2-1
v_gene: TRBV12-5
d_gene: NA

CDR3nt: TGTGCCAGCAGGGGGAGGGGGACAGGGCGTTTGAATGAGCAGTTCTTC
CDR3aa: CASRGRGTGRLNEQFF
abundance: NA
j_gene: TRBJ2-1
v_gene: TRBV2
d_gene: TRBD1